This TCR beta chain was sequenced during a study of blood T cell repertoires in COVID-19. Study summary: Acute-phase and convalescent COVID-19 samples originated in the United States, Italy and Spain. Sample material is recorded as cDNA or gDNA derived from T cells, B-cell-depleted T cells, or PBMCs.

This clone appeared a single time. The CDR3 is made up of 13 amino acids. CDR1 MNHEY and CDR2 SVGAGI come from the germline V gene. Trimming removed 0 bases at V and 5 bases at J, with 7 bases between. Per the original methods: Reference gene primer amplification gave nucleated cell count estimates. The table came from immunoSEQ multiplex PCR; TCRdb's copy has only in-frame clones and leaves some out. V and J calls and clone size are those listed in that table; D and trimming were worked out from the DNA. The sample consists of around 140,000 clones, about 88% of them appearing once. This TCR came from a woman of 80 years or more with acute or convalescent COVID-19. J is TRBJ1-2 and V is TRBV6-5, with D hard to call. The sequenced material came from peripheral blood. The chain's CDR3 is CASSYSKQYGYTF. CDR3 sequence (DNA): TGTGCCAGCAGTTACTCGAAACAGTATGGCTACACCTTC.